This T cell receptor (beta chain) was found in a study of T cell repertoires in cytomegalovirus infection. The overall study: Selected CMV epitopes included recently identified HLA-C-restricted ones as well as well-studied HLA-B-restricted ones. CMV infection plus the matching HLA type was flagged by public TCR beta signatures. Overall study findings and caveats: There were carriers of CMV plus the relevant HLA, and cumulative public TCR beta family frequency identified them. In two of eight donors, the top clonotype was HLA-C-restricted CMV-specific.

V lost 1 base to trimming and J lost 5 bases; unmatched junction nucleotides: 4. This CDR3 is 15 amino acids long. From germline, CDR1 is SGHDT and CDR2 YYEEEE. Each CDR3 protein is one row after TCRdb ran MiXCR on the reads. The sample gives about 770,000 distinct CDR3 sequences, 25% to 30% of which show up once; about 12% is in the top ten. This clonotype occurred once. Its antigen remains unknown. The specimen was cultured CD8+ T cells from PBMCs, collected from culture after CMV antigen stimulation. The TCR originated in a human donor in good health (CMV status not recorded). Some clones in this sample may be carry-over from other donors' samples. The chain is built from TRBV5-6 and TRBJ2-1, with 9 positions matching TRBD2. The CDR3 is CASSLWLAGHNEQFF. In DNA, the CDR3 is TGTGCCAGCAGCTTGTGGCTAGCGGGGCACAATGAGCAGTTCTTC.